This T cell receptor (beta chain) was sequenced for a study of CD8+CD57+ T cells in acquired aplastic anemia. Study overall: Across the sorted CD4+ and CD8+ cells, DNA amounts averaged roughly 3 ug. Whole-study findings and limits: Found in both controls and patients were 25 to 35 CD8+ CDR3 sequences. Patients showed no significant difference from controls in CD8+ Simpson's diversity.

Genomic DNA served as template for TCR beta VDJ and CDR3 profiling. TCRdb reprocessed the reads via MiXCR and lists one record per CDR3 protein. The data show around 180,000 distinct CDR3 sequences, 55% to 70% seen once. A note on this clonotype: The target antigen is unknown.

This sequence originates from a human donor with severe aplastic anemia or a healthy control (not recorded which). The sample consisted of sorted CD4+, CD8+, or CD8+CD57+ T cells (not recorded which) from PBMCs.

CDR3 amino acids: CASSVDSGDPTPEAFF. The DNA of the CDR3 is TGTGCCAGCAGCGTAGATTCAGGGGACCCTACTCCTGAAGCTTTCTTT. The J gene is TRBJ2-2, the V gene TRBV9, with a tentative D call TRBD1 (6 bases). The DNA end is a closer match to TRBJ1-1, so the J assignment may be wrong. Germline V lookup: CDR1 SGDLS, CDR2 YYNGEE. The CDR3 is 16 residues long.